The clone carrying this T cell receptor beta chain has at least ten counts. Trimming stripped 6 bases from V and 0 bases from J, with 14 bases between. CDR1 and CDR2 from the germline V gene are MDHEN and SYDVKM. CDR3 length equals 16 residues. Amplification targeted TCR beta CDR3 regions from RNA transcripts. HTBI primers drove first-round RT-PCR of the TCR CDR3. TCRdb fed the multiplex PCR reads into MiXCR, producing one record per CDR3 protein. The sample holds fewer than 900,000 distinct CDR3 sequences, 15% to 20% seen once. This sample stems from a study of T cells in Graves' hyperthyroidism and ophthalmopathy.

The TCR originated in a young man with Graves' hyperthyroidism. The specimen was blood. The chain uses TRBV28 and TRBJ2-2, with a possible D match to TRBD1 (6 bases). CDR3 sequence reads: CASRLPGASNTGELFF. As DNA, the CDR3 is TGTGCCAGCAGGCTGCCAGGGGCCTCGAACACCGGGGAGCTGTTTTTT.